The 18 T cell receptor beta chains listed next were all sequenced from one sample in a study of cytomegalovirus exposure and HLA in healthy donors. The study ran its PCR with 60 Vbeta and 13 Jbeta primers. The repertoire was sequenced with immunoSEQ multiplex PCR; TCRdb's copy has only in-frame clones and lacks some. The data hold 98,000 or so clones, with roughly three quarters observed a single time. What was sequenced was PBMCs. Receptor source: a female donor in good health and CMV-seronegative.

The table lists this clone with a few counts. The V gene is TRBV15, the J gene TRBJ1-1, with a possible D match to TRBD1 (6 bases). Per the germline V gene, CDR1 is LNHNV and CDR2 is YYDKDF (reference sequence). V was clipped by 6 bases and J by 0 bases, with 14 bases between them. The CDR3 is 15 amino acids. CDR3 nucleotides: TGTGCCACCAGACTTCTCGACAGGTTGAACACTGAAGCTTTCTTT. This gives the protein CATRLLDRLNTEAFF. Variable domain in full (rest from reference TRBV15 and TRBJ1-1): DAMVIQNPRYQVTQFGKPVTLSCSQTLNHNVMYWYQQKSSQAPKLLFHYYDKDFNNEADTPDNFQSRRPNTSFCFLDIRSPGLGDTAMYLCATRLLDRLNTEAFFGQGTRLTVV.

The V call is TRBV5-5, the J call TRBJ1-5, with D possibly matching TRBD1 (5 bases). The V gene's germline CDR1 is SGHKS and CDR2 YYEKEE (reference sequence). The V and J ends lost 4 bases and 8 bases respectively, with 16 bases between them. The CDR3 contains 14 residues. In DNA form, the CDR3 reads TGTGCCAGCAGCCCCAGCGGGGCTCCGGAGCCCCAGCATTTT. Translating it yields CASSPSGAPEPQHF.

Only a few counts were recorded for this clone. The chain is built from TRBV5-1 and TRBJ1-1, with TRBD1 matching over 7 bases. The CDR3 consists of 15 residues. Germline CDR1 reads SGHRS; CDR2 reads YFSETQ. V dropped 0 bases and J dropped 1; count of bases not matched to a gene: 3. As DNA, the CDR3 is TGCGCCAGCAGCTTGGAGGGGGCCCCGAACACTGAAGCTTTCTTT. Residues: CASSLEGAPNTEAFF.

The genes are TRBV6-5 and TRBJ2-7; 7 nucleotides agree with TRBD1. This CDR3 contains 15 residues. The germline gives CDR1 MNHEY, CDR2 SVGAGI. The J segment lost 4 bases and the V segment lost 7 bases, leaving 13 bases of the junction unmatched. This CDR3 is CASTNGPGQSYEQYF. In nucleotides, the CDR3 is TGTGCCAGCACCAACGGACCGGGACAGTCATACGAGCAGTACTTC.

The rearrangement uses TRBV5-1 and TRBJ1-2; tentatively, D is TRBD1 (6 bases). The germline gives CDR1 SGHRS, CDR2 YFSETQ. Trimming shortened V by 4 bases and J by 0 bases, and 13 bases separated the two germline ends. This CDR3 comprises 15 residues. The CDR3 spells CASSRGDNSNYGYTF. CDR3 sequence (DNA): TGCGCCAGCAGCCGTGGGGACAATTCTAACTATGGCTACACCTTC.

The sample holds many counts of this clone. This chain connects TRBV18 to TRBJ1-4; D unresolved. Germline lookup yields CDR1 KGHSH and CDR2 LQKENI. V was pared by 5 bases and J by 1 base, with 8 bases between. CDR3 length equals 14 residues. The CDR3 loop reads CASSNTETNEKLFF. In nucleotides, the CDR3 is TGTGCCAGCTCAAACACCGAAACTAATGAAAAACTGTTTTTT. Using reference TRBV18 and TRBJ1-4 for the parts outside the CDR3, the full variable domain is NAGVMQNPRHLVRRRGQEARLRCSPMKGHSHVYWYRQLPEEGLKFMVYLQKENIIDESGMPKERFSAEFPKEGPSILRIQQVVRGDSAAYFCASSNTETNEKLFFGSGTQLSVL.

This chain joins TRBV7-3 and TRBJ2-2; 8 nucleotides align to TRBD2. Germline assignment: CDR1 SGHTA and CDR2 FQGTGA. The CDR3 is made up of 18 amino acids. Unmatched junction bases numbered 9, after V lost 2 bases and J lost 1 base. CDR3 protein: CASSLAAGAPMNTGELFF. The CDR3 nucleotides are TGTGCCAGCAGCTTAGCAGCGGGGGCTCCAATGAACACCGGGGAGCTGTTTTTT.

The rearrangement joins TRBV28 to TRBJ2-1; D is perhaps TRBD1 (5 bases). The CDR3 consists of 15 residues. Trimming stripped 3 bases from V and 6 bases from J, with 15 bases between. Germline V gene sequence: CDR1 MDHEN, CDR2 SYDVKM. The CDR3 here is CASSFTWTPSNEQFF. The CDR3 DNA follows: TGTGCCAGCAGTTTTACCTGGACACCGTCCAATGAGCAGTTCTTC. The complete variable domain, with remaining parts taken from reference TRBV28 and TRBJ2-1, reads DVKVTQSSRYLVKRTGEKVFLECVQDMDHENMFWYRQDPGLGLRLIYFSYDVKMKEKGDIPEGYSVSREKKERFSLILESASTNQTSMYLCASSFTWTPSNEQFFGPGTRLTVL.

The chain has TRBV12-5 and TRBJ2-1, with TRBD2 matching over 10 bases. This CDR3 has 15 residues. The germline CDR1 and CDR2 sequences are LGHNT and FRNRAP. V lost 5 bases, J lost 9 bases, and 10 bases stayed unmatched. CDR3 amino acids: CASGLGAGGPSEQFF. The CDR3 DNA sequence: TGTGCTAGTGGTCTCGGAGCGGGGGGGCCTAGTGAGCAGTTCTTC.

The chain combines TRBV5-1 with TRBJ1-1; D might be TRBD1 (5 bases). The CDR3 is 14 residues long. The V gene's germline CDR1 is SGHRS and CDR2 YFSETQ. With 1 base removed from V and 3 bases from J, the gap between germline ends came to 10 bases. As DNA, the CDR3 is TGCGCCAGCAGCTTGTGGGGCGAATACACTGAAGCTTTCTTT. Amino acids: CASSLWGEYTEAFF.

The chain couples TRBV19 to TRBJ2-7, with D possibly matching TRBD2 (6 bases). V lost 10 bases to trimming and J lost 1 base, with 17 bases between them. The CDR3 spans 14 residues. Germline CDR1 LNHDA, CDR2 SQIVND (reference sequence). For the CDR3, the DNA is TGTGCCACCAAGGGGACTGATCAATCCTACGAGCAGTACTTC. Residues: CATKGTDQSYEQYF.

The CDR3 region is CATSQGPDTQYF. The CDR3 nucleotides read TGTGCCACCAGTCAGGGGCCAGATACGCAGTATTTT. The chain recombines TRBV15 with TRBJ2-3; D is possibly TRBD1 (6 bases). The CDR3 is 12 residues long. Germline assignment: CDR1 LNHNV and CDR2 YYDKDF (reference sequence). V was clipped by 6 bases and J by 4 bases, with 8 bases between them.

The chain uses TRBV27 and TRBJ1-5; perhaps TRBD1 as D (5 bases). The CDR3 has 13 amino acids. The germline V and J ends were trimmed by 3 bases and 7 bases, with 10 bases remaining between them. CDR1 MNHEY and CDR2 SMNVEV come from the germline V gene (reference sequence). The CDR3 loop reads CASSLGPWQPQHF. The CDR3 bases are TGTGCCAGCAGTTTGGGGCCCTGGCAGCCCCAGCATTTT.

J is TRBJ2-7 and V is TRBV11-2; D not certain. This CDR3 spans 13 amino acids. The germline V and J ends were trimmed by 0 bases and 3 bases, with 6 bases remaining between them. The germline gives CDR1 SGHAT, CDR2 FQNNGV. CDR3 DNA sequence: TGTGCCAGCAGCTTAGAAGCTTTCTACGAGCAGTACTTC. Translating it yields CASSLEAFYEQYF. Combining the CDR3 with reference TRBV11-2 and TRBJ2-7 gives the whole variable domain EAGVAQSPRYKIIEKRQSVAFWCNPISGHATLYWYQQILGQGPKLLIQFQNNGVVDDSQLPKDRFSAERLKGVDSTLKIQPAKLEDSAVYLCASSLEAFYEQYFGPGTRLTVT.

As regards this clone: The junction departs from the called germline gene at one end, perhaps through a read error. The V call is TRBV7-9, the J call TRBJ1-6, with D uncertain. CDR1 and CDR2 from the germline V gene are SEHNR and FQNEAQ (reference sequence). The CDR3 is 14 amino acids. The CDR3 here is CSSSLSRNNSPLHF. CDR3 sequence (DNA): TGTTCCAGCAGCTTGTCCAGGAATAATTCACCCCTCCACTTT.

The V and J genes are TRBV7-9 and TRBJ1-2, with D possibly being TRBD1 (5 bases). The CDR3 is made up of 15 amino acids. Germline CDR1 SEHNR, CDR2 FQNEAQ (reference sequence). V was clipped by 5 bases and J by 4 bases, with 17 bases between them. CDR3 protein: CASSPNRGEAYGYTF. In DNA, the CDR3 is TGTGCCAGCAGCCCCAACCGGGGGGAAGCCTATGGCTACACCTTC. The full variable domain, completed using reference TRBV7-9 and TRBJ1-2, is DTGVSQNPRHKITKRGQNVTFRCDPISEHNRLYWYRQTLGQGPEFLTYFQNEAQLEKSRLLSDRFSAERPKGSFSTLEIQRTEQGDSAMYLCASSPNRGEAYGYTFGSGTRLTVV.

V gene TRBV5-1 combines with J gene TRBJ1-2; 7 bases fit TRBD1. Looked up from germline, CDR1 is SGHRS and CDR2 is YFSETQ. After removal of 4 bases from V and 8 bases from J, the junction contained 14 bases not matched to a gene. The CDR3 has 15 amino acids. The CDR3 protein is CASSQRTGQAWGYTF. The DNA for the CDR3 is TGCGCCAGCAGCCAGAGGACAGGCCAGGCGTGGGGCTACACCTTC.

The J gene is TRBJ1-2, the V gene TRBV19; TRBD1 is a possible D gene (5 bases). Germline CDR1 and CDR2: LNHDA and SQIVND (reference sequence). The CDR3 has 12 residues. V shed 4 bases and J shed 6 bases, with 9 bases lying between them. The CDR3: CASSRQGDGYTF. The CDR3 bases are TGTGCCAGTAGTAGGCAGGGCGATGGCTACACCTTC.